Detailed here is one T cell receptor (beta chain). The sample comes from a study of blood T cell repertoires in COVID-19. Study-wide background: Sources were T cells, B-cell-depleted T cells, or PBMCs; the material itself was cDNA or gDNA.

The CDR3 sequence is 16 residues long. Trimming stripped 4 bases from V and 6 bases from J, with 19 bases between. The germline V gene has CDR1 LNHDA and CDR2 SQIVND (reference sequence). Authors' data handling: Counts of nucleated cells, estimated from reference gene primer amplification, were obtained. Using immunoSEQ multiplex PCR, the repertoire was profiled, and TCRdb retains in-frame clones only, with some absent. The D gene and trimming were derived from the DNA, and the V and J assignments and clone size from that table. The repertoire consists of approximately 170,000 clones, with under 85% occurring once and the leading ten covering 6% to 8%. Enrollment of patients from Seattle took place during active infection, with longitudinal follow-up.

Sequenced sample: peripheral blood. This receptor was taken from a woman aged 70-85 years with COVID-19, enrolled during active disease. This chain links TRBV19 with TRBJ1-5, with a tentative D call TRBD1 (5 bases). The CDR3 nucleotides read TGTGCCAGTAGTAAGATGGGGATTCAGGGTTTTCAGCCCCAGCATTTT. Its translation: CASSKMGIQGFQPQHF.